This T cell receptor beta chain was captured in a study of cytomegalovirus exposure and HLA in healthy donors. Germline CDR1 reads MNHNS; CDR2 reads SASEGT. The V gene end was trimmed by 7 bases and the J gene end by 4 bases; junction bases not matched to a gene: 8. The CDR3 covers 14 residues. Primers: 60 Vbeta forward and 13 Jbeta reverse. The assay was immunoSEQ multiplex PCR, and TCRdb's table has in-frame clones only and misses some. The repertoire table contains approximately 100,000 clones. This chain connects TRBV6-1 to TRBJ2-7, with TRBD1 matching 9 bases. The sample comprised PBMCs. This clonotype originated in a man aged 40-50 years in good health and CMV-seronegative. The CDR3: CASNPQGAGYEQYF. For the CDR3, the DNA is TGTGCCAGCAACCCACAGGGGGCCGGTTACGAGCAGTACTTC.